This T cell receptor beta chain was identified in a study of human T cells and chemical hapten exposure. The wider study: Small volume differences among pooled libraries mainly caused per-sample TCR yield variation. Study observations and caveats: Expanded TCRs created a significantly greater count of big CDR3 similarity clusters than controls did.

This CDR3 has 13 residues. V was clipped by 2 bases and J by 4 bases, with 11 bases between them. CDR1 and CDR2 from the germline V gene are DFQATT and SNEGSKA (reference sequence). One entry per CDR3 protein, called by TCRdb with MiXCR from the RACE reads. The table lists under 130,000 distinct CDR3 sequences, roughly 9.6% of them singletons. Documented time point: patch test 1, 2 weeks after DPC sensitization. Treatment of the sample: therapeutic diphenylcyclopropenone sensitization with weekly scalp DPC. In every case, blood was obtained before the patch test was applied. Participating donors were patients with alopecia, aged 18 to 70 years, considered appropriate candidates for DPC. This clonotype has only one observation. Its antigen remains unknown.

The chain employs TRBV20-1 and TRBJ2-5; weak D call: TRBD2 (5 bases). The source of this sequence is a woman aged 40 to 50 with alopecia areata. Some clones in this sample may be carry-over from other donors' samples. The source was whole blood, collected in connection with sensitization to the hapten diphenylcyclopropenone (DPC). This chain's CDR3 is CSARIPGVETQYF. DNA of the CDR3: TGCAGTGCTAGAATCCCCGGGGTAGAGACCCAGTACTTC.